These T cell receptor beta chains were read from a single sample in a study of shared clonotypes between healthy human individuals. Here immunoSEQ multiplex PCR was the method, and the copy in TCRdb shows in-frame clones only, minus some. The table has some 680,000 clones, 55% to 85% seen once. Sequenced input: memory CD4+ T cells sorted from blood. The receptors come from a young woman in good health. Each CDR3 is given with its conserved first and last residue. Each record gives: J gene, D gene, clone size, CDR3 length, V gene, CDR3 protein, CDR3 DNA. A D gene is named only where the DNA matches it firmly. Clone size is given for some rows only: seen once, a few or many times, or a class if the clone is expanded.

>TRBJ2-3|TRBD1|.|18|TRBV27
CASNQFPVRQGGIDTQYF
TGTGCCAGCAACCAGTTTCCCGTCAGACAGGGTGGAATTGATACGCAGTATTTT
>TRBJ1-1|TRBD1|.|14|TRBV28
CASIGTGGYTEAFF
TGTGCCAGCATCGGGACAGGGGGCTACACTGAAGCTTTCTTT
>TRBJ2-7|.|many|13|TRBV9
CASSGDWLGEQYF
TGTGCCAGCAGCGGGGACTGGCTGGGGGAGCAGTACTTC
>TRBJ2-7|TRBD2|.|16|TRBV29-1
CSVEGGEREGLYEQYF
TGCAGCGTTGAAGGGGGAGAACGGGAGGGCCTCTACGAGCAGTACTTC
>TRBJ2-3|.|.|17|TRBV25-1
CASSESFRQRGTDTQYF
TGTGCCAGCAGTGAATCGTTCAGGCAGAGAGGCACAGATACGCAGTATTTT
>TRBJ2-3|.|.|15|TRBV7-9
CASSRGPTSTDTQYF
TGTGCCAGCAGCCGAGGACCCACCAGCACAGATACGCAGTATTTT
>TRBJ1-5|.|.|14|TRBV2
CASTPNRANQPQHF
TGTGCCAGCACCCCAAATCGGGCTAATCAGCCCCAGCATTTT
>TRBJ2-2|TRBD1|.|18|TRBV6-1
CASSEPAPGGSNTGELFF
TGTGCCAGCAGTGAACCCGCCCCAGGGGGCTCGAACACCGGGGAGCTGTTTTTT
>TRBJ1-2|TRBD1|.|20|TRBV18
CASSPLPGTGNKVANYGYTF
TGTGCCAGCTCACCTTTACCGGGGACAGGGAATAAGGTAGCTAACTATGGCTACACCTTC
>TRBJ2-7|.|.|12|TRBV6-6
CASSQALREQYF
TGTGCCAGCAGCCAAGCACTAAGGGAGCAGTACTTC
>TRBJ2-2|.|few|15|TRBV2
CASRSRESNTGELFF
TGTGCCAGCAGGAGCCGGGAGTCGAACACCGGGGAGCTGTTTTTT
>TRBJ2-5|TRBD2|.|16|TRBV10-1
CASSRSRSSGQETQYF
TGCGCCAGCAGTAGATCCAGGAGTAGCGGGCAAGAGACCCAGTACTTC
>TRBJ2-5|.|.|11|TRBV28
CASSLGGTQYF
TGTGCCAGCAGTTTGGGTGGGACCCAGTACTTC
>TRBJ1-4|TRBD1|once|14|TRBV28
CASRSGQGYEKLFF
TGTGCCAGCAGATCGGGACAGGGATATGAAAAACTGTTTTTT
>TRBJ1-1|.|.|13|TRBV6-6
CASRADTHTEAFF
TGTGCCAGCAGAGCGGACACCCACACTGAAGCTTTCTTT
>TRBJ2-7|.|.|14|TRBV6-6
CASSTGDFPYEQYF
TGTGCCAGCAGTACCGGGGACTTCCCCTACGAGCAGTACTTC
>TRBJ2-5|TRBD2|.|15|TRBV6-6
CASSNGLAGASAQYF
TGTGCCAGCAGTAACGGACTAGCGGGAGCATCGGCCCAGTACTTC
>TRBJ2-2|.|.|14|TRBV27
CASSFRGETGELFF
TGTGCCAGCAGTTTTAGGGGAGAAACCGGGGAGCTGTTTTTT
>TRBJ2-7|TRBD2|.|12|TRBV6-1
CASSLYRDGRDF
TGTGCCAGCAGTTTATACCGGGACGGGAGGGACTTC
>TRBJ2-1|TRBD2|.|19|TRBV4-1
CASSQGATSGRAGYNEQFF
TGCGCCAGCAGCCAAGGTGCGACTAGCGGGAGGGCCGGCTACAATGAGCAGTTCTTC
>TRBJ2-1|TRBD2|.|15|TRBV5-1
CASSWEVGGKYEQFF
TGCGCCAGCAGCTGGGAGGTGGGAGGGAAATATGAGCAGTTCTTC
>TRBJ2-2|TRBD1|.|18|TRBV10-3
CAIRTGFVRSTNTGELFF
TGTGCCATCAGGACAGGGTTTGTGCGGAGTACGAACACCGGGGAGCTGTTTTTT
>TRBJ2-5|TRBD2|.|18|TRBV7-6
CASSLAPRTSGAQGTQYF
TGTGCCAGCAGCTTAGCTCCCCGGACTAGCGGGGCGCAGGGGACCCAGTACTTC
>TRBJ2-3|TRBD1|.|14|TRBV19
CASSSRGQGDTQYF
TGTGCCAGTAGTAGCAGGGGGCAGGGAGATACGCAGTATTTT
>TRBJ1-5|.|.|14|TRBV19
CASTLGGANQPQHF
TGTGCCAGTACCCTAGGGGGTGCCAATCAGCCCCAGCATTTT
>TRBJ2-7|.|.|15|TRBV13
CASSLGSAHSYEQYF
TGTGCCAGCAGCTTAGGGTCAGCGCACTCCTACGAGCAGTACTTC
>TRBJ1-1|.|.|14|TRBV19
CASRRGGEDTEAFF
TGTGCCAGTAGGCGCGGAGGGGAGGACACTGAAGCTTTCTTT
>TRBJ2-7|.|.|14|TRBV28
CASHQRSSSYEQYF
TGTGCCAGCCACCAACGATCCAGCTCCTACGAGCAGTACTTC
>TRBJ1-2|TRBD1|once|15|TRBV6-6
CASSWGNRGDYGYTF
TGTGCCAGCAGTTGGGGGAACAGGGGGGACTATGGCTACACCTTC
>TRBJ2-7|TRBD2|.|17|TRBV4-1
CASSQDGPSGSSYEQYF
TGCGCCAGCAGCCAAGATGGGCCTAGCGGTAGCTCCTACGAGCAGTACTTC
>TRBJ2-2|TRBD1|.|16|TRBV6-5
CASSYSQGGTTGELFF
TGTGCCAGCAGTTACTCACAGGGGGGTACCACCGGGGAGCTGTTTTTT
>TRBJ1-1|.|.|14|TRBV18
CASSRDRSNTEAFF
TGTGCCAGCTCACGCGACAGGTCGAACACTGAAGCTTTCTTT
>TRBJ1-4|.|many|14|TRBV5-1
CASSLFADGEKLFF
TGCGCCAGCAGCTTGTTTGCAGACGGGGAAAAACTGTTTTTT
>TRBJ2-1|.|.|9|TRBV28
CASRQGRFF
TGTGCCAGCAGGCAGGGGCGGTTCTTC
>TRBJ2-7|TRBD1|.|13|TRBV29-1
CSVRYGQADEQYF
TGCAGCGTTCGTTACGGACAGGCAGACGAGCAGTACTTC
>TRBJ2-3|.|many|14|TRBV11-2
CASSLLRAGGTQYF
TGTGCCAGCAGCTTACTCAGGGCCGGGGGTACGCAGTATTTT